These T cell receptor beta chains were read from a single sample in a study of blood T cell repertoires in COVID-19. The method was immunoSEQ multiplex PCR; TCRdb's version includes in-frame clones alone and lacks a portion of them. The sample holds approximately 440,000 clones, 88% seen once. The sample consisted of peripheral blood. These receptors originate from a woman aged 45-65 years with COVID-19, enrolled during active disease. Both conserved end residues are part of each CDR3. D genes are given only for firm matches. Clone size is not always given. Where it is, it says once, few, many or a class for expanded clones.

cdr3_nt	cdr3_aa	d_call	v_call	j_call	clone_size
TGTGCCAGCAACCCGGGACAGGGGACTTTTTCGGGCACTGAAGCTTTCTTT	CASNPGQGTFSGTEAFF	TRBD1	TRBV27	TRBJ1-1	NA
TGTGCCAGCAGCGATGGACAGGGGACAAATGGCTACACCTTC	CASSDGQGTNGYTF	TRBD1	TRBV5-4	TRBJ1-2	NA
TGCGCCAGCAGACAGGGGGCCACCGAGCAGTACTTC	CASRQGATEQYF	TRBD1	TRBV5-1	TRBJ2-7	NA
TGTGCCAGCAGTCTAGACAGGGAGCCTACATACGAGCAGTACTTC	CASSLDREPTYEQYF	TRBD1	TRBV6-5	TRBJ2-7	NA
TGTGCCAGCTCCTTTATTTTGGGGGGCTATGGCTACACCTTC	CASSFILGGYGYTF	NA	TRBV6-6	TRBJ1-2	NA
TGTGCCAGCAGTGAAGCCCTACCCCAGTACTTC	CASSEALPQYF	NA	TRBV6-1	TRBJ2-5	NA
TGCGCCAGCAGCCCAAGACAGGGAACGAACACCGGGGAGCTGTTTTTT	CASSPRQGTNTGELFF	TRBD1	TRBV5-1	TRBJ2-2	NA
TGTGCCAGCAGCTTAATACAGGGTTTAGGAAATGAGCAGTTCTTC	CASSLIQGLGNEQFF	NA	TRBV7-6	TRBJ2-1	NA
TGTGCCAGCAGGATTAGGACAGGTTCCTATGGCTACACCTTC	CASRIRTGSYGYTF	TRBD1	TRBV2	TRBJ1-2	NA
TGCGCCAGCAGCAGGCAGGGCGCTGAAAAACTGTTTTTT	CASSRQGAEKLFF	NA	TRBV5-1	TRBJ1-4	NA
TGTGCCAGCAGCTTAGAGGGCAGGGGAAGGGAAAAACTGTTTTTT	CASSLEGRGREKLFF	NA	TRBV7-9	TRBJ1-4	NA
TGTGCCAGCAGTCAAGCGGGGGCCCTCACAGATACGCAGTATTTT	CASSQAGALTDTQYF	TRBD2	TRBV6-1	TRBJ2-3	NA
TGTGCCAGCAGCCAAGAACAGGCTCGGGACGAGCAGTACTTC	CASSQEQARDEQYF	NA	TRBV4-2	TRBJ2-7	NA
TGTGCCAGCACCCCGACAGGAGTCGCAAGACGAAACATTCAGTACTTC	CASTPTGVARRNIQYF	NA	TRBV28	TRBJ2-4	NA
TGCGCCAGCAGCCCACAGTCCTCCTACGAGCAGTACTTC	CASSPQSSYEQYF	NA	TRBV5-1	TRBJ2-7	NA
TGTGCCAGCTCTCACAACGGGGGATGGAGCGAGCAGTACTTC	CASSHNGGWSEQYF	NA	TRBV18	TRBJ2-7	NA
TGTGCCAGCAGCCAAGGCCGGGATGGCTACACCTTC	CASSQGRDGYTF	NA	TRBV3-1/TRBV3-2	TRBJ1-2	few
TGTGCCAGCAGCTTTCTAGCGGGGCGCAGGGATACGCAGTATTTT	CASSFLAGRRDTQYF	TRBD2	TRBV7-3	TRBJ2-3	NA
TGTGCCAGCGGACAGCGGACTGATACGCAGTATTTT	CASGQRTDTQYF	NA	TRBV6-5	TRBJ2-3	NA
TGTGCCAGTAGTAGTAGCCGACAGGGGATACAGCCCCAGCATTTT	CASSSSRQGIQPQHF	TRBD1	TRBV19	TRBJ1-5	once
TGTGCCAGCAGCCCGTCGGGGACTTTTCGTAGCAATCAGCCCCAGCATTTT	CASSPSGTFRSNQPQHF	NA	TRBV7-9	TRBJ1-5	NA
TGTGCCAGCAGTGGGACAGGGGCTCAGTACTTC	CASSGTGAQYF	TRBD1	TRBV2	TRBJ2-7	NA
TGTGCCAGCAGTGAGCAGGATGAGCAGTTCTTC	CASSEQDEQFF	NA	TRBV6-1	TRBJ2-1	few
TGTGCCAGCAGCGTGTCGGAGTCATCCGGGGAGCTGTTTTTT	CASSVSESSGELFF	NA	TRBV9	TRBJ2-2	NA
TGTGCCATCAGTGATGGACAGGGTCGTGGTGATGGCTACACCTTC	CAISDGQGRGDGYTF	TRBD1	TRBV10-3	TRBJ1-2	NA
TGTGCCAGCAGCGTACATGGTCTCGAAAAACTGTTTTTT	CASSVHGLEKLFF	NA	TRBV12-3/TRBV12-4	TRBJ1-4	NA
TGTGCCAGCAGCCATTCCACGGCGGGGAATGGCTACACCTTC	CASSHSTAGNGYTF	NA	TRBV3-1/TRBV3-2	TRBJ1-2	NA
TGTGCCAGCAGCCCCGGGACAGGGGGGTACAATGAGCAGTTCTTC	CASSPGTGGYNEQFF	TRBD1	TRBV13	TRBJ2-1	NA
TGTGCCTGGAGCGTTCAAGAGACCCAGTACTTC	CAWSVQETQYF	NA	TRBV30	TRBJ2-5	NA
TGTGCCAGCAGCCAAGATCAGGATAGCGGGGGGCCAGATTACGAGCAGTACTTC	CASSQDQDSGGPDYEQYF	TRBD2	TRBV3-1/TRBV3-2	TRBJ2-7	NA
TGTGCCAGCAGCTTAATGGGTAGCGGCGCGGTGGAGCAGTACTTC	CASSLMGSGAVEQYF	NA	TRBV7-3	TRBJ2-7	NA
TGTGCCACCCGATCAGGGGGTGTAGGGCAAGAGACCCAGTACTTC	CATRSGGVGQETQYF	TRBD1	TRBV24-1	TRBJ2-5	NA
TGTGCCAGCACCAGGGTAGAAGAAAAACTGTTTTTT	CASTRVEEKLFF	NA	TRBV2	TRBJ1-4	few
TGTGCCAGTAGTACCAGCGGGGGGCTCCGTTACAATGAGCAGTTCTTC	CASSTSGGLRYNEQFF	TRBD2	TRBV19	TRBJ2-1	NA
TGCGCCAGCAGTGACGGATTTACAGGGGGCCTGGCCTACGAGCAGTACTTC	CASSDGFTGGLAYEQYF	TRBD1	TRBV10-2	TRBJ2-7	NA
TGCAGCGTTTCAGGAGGGAGGAGGGACACTGAAGCTTTCTTT	CSVSGGRRDTEAFF	NA	TRBV29-1	TRBJ1-1	NA
TGTGCCAGCAGCTCTAGCGGGAACCTGATTCAAGAGACCCAGTACTTC	CASSSSGNLIQETQYF	TRBD2	TRBV5-6	TRBJ2-5	NA
TGTGCCACCAGTGATCCTGGACTAGCGGGGGGAGGGAATGAGCAGTTCTTC	CATSDPGLAGGGNEQFF	TRBD2	TRBV24-1	TRBJ2-1	NA
TGTGCCAGCAGCCTCTCGGTCCTTTACTCTGGGGCCAACGTCCTGACTTTC	CASSLSVLYSGANVLTF	NA	TRBV9	TRBJ2-6	NA
TGTGCCAGCAGCTTATTAAACGGGGATACGCAGTATTTT	CASSLLNGDTQYF	NA	TRBV7-9	TRBJ2-3	NA
TGTGCCAGCAGCTTAAGTTCTAGGGGCGTGATGAACACTGAAGCTTTCTTT	CASSLSSRGVMNTEAFF	NA	TRBV7-2	TRBJ1-1	NA
TGTGCCAGCAGCCAACTTACGCGGGGGTCGTACGAGCAGTACTTC	CASSQLTRGSYEQYF	TRBD2	TRBV14	TRBJ2-7	NA
TGCGCCAGCAGCTTGGCCGGGAACACTGAAGCTTTCTTT	CASSLAGNTEAFF	NA	TRBV5-1	TRBJ1-1	NA
TGTGCCACCAGCAGAGATGGGGAGCTAGCTTTCTTT	CATSRDGELAFF	NA	TRBV15	TRBJ1-1	few